This T cell receptor beta chain emerged from a study of T and B cells in COVID-19 patients. Across the study: Peripheral blood came from COVID-19 patients with active infection or after recovery. Nine tenths of the roughly 20 active-infection patients had comorbidities associated with unfavorable COVID-19 outcome.

Multiplex PCR with BIOMED2 TRB-A/B primer pools amplified TRB rearrangements. TCRdb reprocessed the multiplex PCR reads via MiXCR and lists one record per CDR3 protein. The sample contains about 11,000 distinct CDR3 sequences, around a third of which appear only once. Blood genomic DNA input for TRB amplification was roughly 230-550 ng. The CDR3 runs to 13 residues. V lost 3 bases, J lost 7 bases, and 10 bases lay in between. Per the germline V gene, CDR1 is SGHAT and CDR2 is FQDESV (reference sequence). This clonotype has more than one count but fewer than ten. Antigen: not known. Notes on the study in general: The recovered cohort had some 2,000 exclusive TCR clusters, including 30 to 40 low generation probability clusters. Active COVID-19 showed highly clonal TRB repertoires; recovery showed diversity and richness above healthy donors.

The J gene is TRBJ2-1, the V gene TRBV11-1, with D possibly matching TRBD1 (6 bases). The sequence was collected from a human donor with active COVID-19. The sample taken for sequencing was blood. The chain's CDR3 is CASSLYRVNEQFF. The CDR3 nucleotides read TGTGCCAGCAGCTTGTACAGGGTAAATGAGCAGTTCTTC.